The next 14 T cell receptor beta chains were all read from a single sample in a study of blood T cells in healthy people across ages (dated by TCRdb to about 2015). The library was made by 5' RACE. TCRdb lists the instrument as Illumina HiSeq 2500. A second PCR of roughly 6 to 12 cycles was run with a J-beta primer mix and a sample-barcoded 5' primer. TCRdb reanalyzed the raw reads on its own, using fastp at Q25 for trimming and MiXCR for clone calling, and kept in-frame beta chains. Each CDR3 protein gets just one entry, which takes the most common genes and DNA from the rows behind it. Counted in this sample were roughly 2 million distinct CDR3 sequences; 40% to 55% of them appeared once. The ten largest clones represent roughly 2.1% of the sample. The material sequenced was blood. The receptors come from a woman aged 40 to 50 in good health.

This clonotype has only a few counts. The chain uses TRBV24-1 and TRBJ2-1; weak D call: TRBD1 (6 bases). V lost 4 bases to trimming and J lost 3 bases, with 15 bases between them. The CDR3 length is 16 residues. CDR1 KGHDR and CDR2 SFDVKD come from the germline V gene. The CDR3 DNA reads as TGTGCCACCAGTGACACGACAGGAGCGCTCTACAATGAGCAGTTCTTC. Translated, it gives CATSDTTGALYNEQFF.

The V call is TRBV7-2, the J call TRBJ2-1; D gene uncertain. CDR3 length equals 14 residues. Germline V gene data show CDR1 as SGHTA and CDR2 as FQGNSA. V was trimmed by 0 bases and J by 11 bases, leaving 14 bases between them. CDR3 residues: CASSLARTAMKQFF. Here the CDR3 DNA reads TGTGCCAGCAGCTTAGCCCGGACGGCAATGAAGCAGTTCTTC.

This clonotype was counted between two and nine times. The chain joins TRBV20-1 to TRBJ1-2; 11 bases are a match to TRBD1. Germline V gene sequence: CDR1 DFQATT, CDR2 SNEGSKA (reference sequence). The V gene end was trimmed by 5 bases and the J gene end by 4 bases; junction bases not matched to a gene: 3. The CDR3 spans 13 residues. CDR3 amino acids: CSAGQGASYGYTF. In nucleotides, the CDR3 is TGCAGTGCTGGACAGGGGGCTAGCTATGGCTACACCTTC.

The rearrangement joins TRBV4-1 to TRBJ1-4; no clear D. This CDR3 region has 15 residues. The germline CDR1 and CDR2 sequences are MGHRA and YSYEKL. V lost 1 base and J lost 3, with 9 bases in between. The CDR3 DNA is TGCGCCAGCAGCCAAGGAGCTACGGCTAATGAAAAACTGTTTTTT. Its protein product is CASSQGATANEKLFF.

V and J are TRBV6-5 and TRBJ1-2; 9 positions agree with TRBD1. The CDR3 has 13 residues. Germline V gene sequence: CDR1 MNHEY, CDR2 SVGAGI. J gave up 8 bases and V 7 bases, and 8 bases lay outside the gene matches. CDR3 in DNA: TGTGCCAGCACCCGGGACAGGGCAAACGGCTACACCTTC. Its translation is CASTRDRANGYTF.

This clonotype was seen a handful of times. The V and J genes are TRBV4-2 and TRBJ2-7, with a possible D match to TRBD1 (6 bases). CDR3 length equals 18 residues. Germline V gene lookup returns CDR1 LGHNA and CDR2 YNFKEQ. Trimming pared 0 bases from V and 1 base from J, leaving 19 bases between. CDR3 amino acids: CASSQDASYTTGSYEQYF. The DNA of the CDR3 is TGTGCCAGCAGCCAAGATGCATCTTATACAACAGGGTCCTACGAGCAGTACTTC.

The rearrangement uses TRBV18 and TRBJ2-1, with D hard to call. Trimming pared 5 bases from V and 0 bases from J, leaving 8 bases between. The CDR3 sequence is 14 residues long. Germline lookup yields CDR1 KGHSH and CDR2 LQKENI. Written as DNA, the CDR3 is TGTGCCAGCTCAGCCCAAAGCTCCTACAATGAGCAGTTCTTC. Protein product: CASSAQSSYNEQFF. The whole variable domain, remainder taken from reference TRBV18 and TRBJ2-1, is NAGVMQNPRHLVRRRGQEARLRCSPMKGHSHVYWYRQLPEEGLKFMVYLQKENIIDESGMPKERFSAEFPKEGPSILRIQQVVRGDSAAYFCASSAQSSYNEQFFGPGTRLTVL.

The chain recombines TRBV20-1 with TRBJ2-3; TRBD2 matches 10 bases. CDR1 and CDR2 from the germline V gene are DFQATT and SNEGSKA (reference sequence). J lost 6 bases, V lost 4 bases, and 10 bases had no gene match. This CDR3 has 15 amino acids. The CDR3 protein is CSATNPSGGGDTQYF. CDR3 nucleotide sequence: TGCAGTGCTACCAATCCTAGCGGGGGAGGGGATACGCAGTATTTT.

V is TRBV12-3 or TRBV12-4 and J is TRBJ1-4; TRBD1 might be the D (5 bases). The CDR3 loop spans 14 amino acids. The V end was cut by 3 bases, the J end by 3 bases, with 8 bases between. CDR3 in DNA: TGTGCCAGCAGTTTGACAGATTCTAATGAAAAACTGTTTTTT. This codes for CASSLTDSNEKLFF.

This clonotype was recorded a few times. The chain couples TRBV7-2 to TRBJ1-6; TRBD1 is a possible D gene (5 bases). Trimming cost V 0 bases and J 13 bases, with 16 bases left between them. CDR3 length: 15 amino acids. Germline CDR1 and CDR2: SGHTA and FQGNSA. The CDR3 region has the DNA TGTGCCAGCAGCTTAGCACCAGGGAGTAAAGCTCCCCTCCACTTT. Translation: CASSLAPGSKAPLHF.

The rearrangement uses TRBV5-1 and TRBJ1-6; D is ambiguous. Germline values: CDR1 SGHRS, CDR2 YFSETQ. Trimming removed 0 bases at V and 10 bases at J, with 14 bases between. The CDR3 sequence is 15 residues long. This CDR3 is CASSLVQGFSSPLHF. The CDR3 nucleotides read TGCGCCAGCAGCTTGGTACAAGGGTTTTCATCACCCCTCCACTTT.

The chain uses TRBV4-2 and TRBJ2-3; 7 bases match TRBD2. Germline V gene sequence: CDR1 LGHNA, CDR2 YNFKEQ. The CDR3 spans 16 residues. J lost 0 bases, V lost 2 bases, and 5 bases had no gene match. The CDR3 here is CASSQPLAASTDTQYF. The CDR3 DNA is TGTGCCAGCAGCCAACCGCTAGCGGCTAGCACAGATACGCAGTATTTT.

The chain joins TRBV12-5 to TRBJ2-1; D might be TRBD1 or TRBD2, each matching 5 bases. V gave up 6 bases and J gave up 7 bases, with 16 bases separating them. The germline CDR1 and CDR2 sequences are LGHNT and FRNRAP. This CDR3 is built from 14 residues. The CDR3 reads CASGAGTPKNEQFF. CDR3 sequence (DNA): TGTGCTAGTGGAGCCGGGACGCCTAAGAATGAGCAGTTCTTC.

The chain is built from TRBV2 and TRBJ2-3, with 9 bases identical to TRBD2. The CDR3 length is 19 residues. Germline loops: CDR1 SNHLY, CDR2 FYNNEI. V lost 0 bases and J lost 0; bases outside the gene matches: 10. CDR3 amino acids: CASSEASGGLSTSTDTQYF. CDR3 bases: TGTGCCAGCAGTGAAGCTAGCGGGGGCCTATCGACTAGCACAGATACGCAGTATTTT.